These T cell receptor beta chains were read from a single sample in a study of shared clonotypes between healthy human individuals. Method: immunoSEQ multiplex PCR; TCRdb's copy keeps in-frame clones and lacks some. This table holds about 2 million clones, about 95% found once. The sequencing input was naive CD8+ T cells sorted from blood. Source of these receptors: a man younger than 35 in good health. The CDR3 runs from the conserved cysteine through the conserved F or W. D genes are given only for firm matches. A row's size may be missing; if present it is once, few, many or a size class.

>.|TRBJ2-1|TRBV30|.
TGTGCCTGGAGTAGCGTCTCCTACAATGAGCAGTTCTTC
CAWSSVSYNEQFF
>TRBD1|TRBJ1-1|TRBV27|.
TGTGCCAGCAGTGGACAGGGAGACACTGAAGCTTTCTTT
CASSGQGDTEAFF
>TRBD2|TRBJ2-3|TRBV7-2|.
TGTGCCAGCAGCGCGGCCGGGACTAGGGGGACAGATACGCAGTATTTT
CASSAAGTRGTDTQYF
>.|TRBJ1-6|TRBV10-3|.
TGTGCCATCAGTGAGTTGGCAGATAATTCACCCCTCCACTTT
CAISELADNSPLHF
>TRBD1|TRBJ2-7|TRBV6-1|.
TGTGCCAGCAGTGAAGCTGGGACAGGGGTGAACGAGCAGTACTTC
CASSEAGTGVNEQYF
>.|TRBJ2-2|TRBV2|.
TGTGCCAGCAGTGATAAGTTTTTAGTAGGGGAGCTGTTTTTT
CASSDKFLVGELFF
>.|TRBJ2-1|TRBV4-1|.
TGCGCCAGCAGCCAGGAGGACAGTAGCTCCTACAATGAGCAGTTCTTC
CASSQEDSSSYNEQFF
>TRBD1|TRBJ1-2|TRBV7-2|.
TGTGCCAGCAGCCTTAACCCGGGACAGGGGGCTGGTGGCTACACCTTC
CASSLNPGQGAGGYTF
>.|TRBJ2-7|TRBV27|.
TGTGCCAGCAGTTTTGACAGCCCACACGAGCAGTACTTC
CASSFDSPHEQYF
>.|TRBJ2-2|TRBV7-2|.
TGTGCCAGCAGCTTAGGGTACCTCACCGGGGAGCTGTTTTTT
CASSLGYLTGELFF
>.|TRBJ2-3|TRBV19|.
TGTGCCAGTAGTTCGCTTCAGGGAGTTATATATTTT
CASSSLQGVIYF
>.|TRBJ2-2|TRBV6-5|once
TGTGCCAGCACTCCGGGTGGGACCGGGGAGCTGTTTTTT
CASTPGGTGELFF
>TRBD1|TRBJ2-2|TRBV9|.
TGTGCCAGCAGCGTTACAGGGGGCCCCCCCGGGGAGCTGTTTTTT
CASSVTGGPPGELFF
>TRBD2|TRBJ2-7|TRBV27|.
TGTGCCAGCAGCTTCGCGACTAGCGGCTACGAGCAGTACTTC
CASSFATSGYEQYF
>.|TRBJ2-7|TRBV6-5|.
TGTGCCAGCAGTTACGGACCCGAGCAGTACTTC
CASSYGPEQYF
>.|TRBJ2-1|TRBV11-1|.
TGTGCCAGCAGCTTATTCCCGGTGGATGGCCTCGGTGAGCAGTTCTTC
CASSLFPVDGLGEQFF
>TRBD1|TRBJ2-6|TRBV27|.
TGTGCCAGCAGCTATACAGGGGGCGCTGGGGCCAACGTCCTGACTTTC
CASSYTGGAGANVLTF